The clone carrying this T cell receptor beta chain was seen repeatedly, ten times or more. The data were obtained in a study of early T cells in non-severe SARS-CoV-2 infection. Germline V gene data show CDR1 as MNHNS and CDR2 as SASEGT. CDR3 length: 11 residues. The V and J ends lost 6 bases and 2 bases respectively, with 4 bases between them. As part of library construction, unique molecular identifiers were attached to individual cDNA molecules. TCRdb ran MiXCR on the 5' RACE reads and lists one entry per CDR3 protein. This sample carries 70,000 or so distinct CDR3 sequences, roughly 13% of them seen once, and the ten largest clones take around an eighth.

This chain connects TRBV6-1 to TRBJ2-5; the D is unclear. This clonotype was sampled from an adult who was a healthcare worker with PCR-confirmed SARS-CoV-2 infection or an uninfected control (not recorded which). Material for sequencing was whole blood. The CDR3 sequence: CASRRQETQYF. The DNA of the CDR3 is TGTGCCAGCAGGCGACAAGAGACCCAGTACTTC.